The 25 T cell receptor beta chains presented below share a single source sample, sequenced in a study of control samples from healthy donors and cancer patients. TCRdb's copy holds only in-frame clones and misses some; the assay was immunoSEQ multiplex PCR. The sample has some 150,000 clones; 85% to 95% are singletons. Sequencing was done on a sample of blood. Receptors originate from a man aged 50-60 years in good health.

This chain joins TRBV29-1 and TRBJ1-1; 8 bases are a match to TRBD1. The V gene end was trimmed by 7 bases and the J gene end by 1 base; junction bases not matched to a gene: 11. CDR1 and CDR2 from the germline V gene are SQVTM and ANQGSEA. CDR3 length: 15 amino acids. The CDR3 loop is CSGGQGPTGNTEAFF. CDR3 coding DNA: TGCAGCGGTGGACAGGGTCCGACCGGGAACACTGAAGCTTTCTTT.

The chain carries TRBV19 and TRBJ1-1; no clear D gene. Germline lookup yields CDR1 LNHDA and CDR2 SQIVND (reference sequence). Trimming took 7 bases from V and 9 from J, leaving 9 bases between them. The CDR3 runs to 10 residues. DNA for the CDR3: TGTGCCAGTATGTCGGGGAAAGCTTTCTTT. It yields the protein CASMSGKAFF.

A single count supports this clone. The chain has TRBV19 and TRBJ2-2; the match to TRBD1 covers 10 bases. In germline, CDR1 is LNHDA, CDR2 SQIVND (reference sequence). The CDR3 has 16 amino acids. V lost 6 bases, J lost 5 bases, and 9 bases stayed unmatched. The CDR3 bases are TGTGCCAGTAGAACAGGGGACAGGGGAAGGACCGGGGAGCTGTTTTTT. This gives the protein CASRTGDRGRTGELFF.

The chain has TRBV3-1 (or the pseudogene TRBV3-2) and TRBJ2-2; 8 nucleotides line up with TRBD2. Unmatched junction bases numbered 6, after V lost 6 bases and J lost 6 bases. Germline CDR1 reads LGHDT; CDR2 reads YNNKEL (reference sequence). This CDR3 contains 14 residues. CDR3 DNA: TGTGCCAGCAGACCTACGGGACTAGCCGGGGAGCTGTTTTTT. Its translation: CASRPTGLAGELFF.

DNA of the CDR3: TGTGCCACCGAACAGGGTGAGGGCGACACTGAAGCTTTCTTT. Translation gives CATEQGEGDTEAFF. V usage is TRBV15 and J usage is TRBJ1-1; D possibly corresponds to TRBD1 (6 bases). Looked up from germline, CDR1 is LNHNV and CDR2 is YYDKDF (reference sequence). The CDR3 loop spans 14 amino acids. Trimming took off 8 bases at V and 3 bases at J, with 16 bases between the two ends.

The chain carries TRBV15 and TRBJ1-5; D unresolved. V lost 0 bases and J 4 bases, leaving 16 bases between the germline ends. Per germline, CDR1 LNHNV and CDR2 YYDKDF (reference sequence). The CDR3 loop spans 17 amino acids. The CDR3 bases are TGTGCCACCAGCAGAGATTATCAGTCTAATGGGAATCAGCCCCAGCATTTT. Protein product: CATSRDYQSNGNQPQHF.

The chain couples TRBV5-4 to TRBJ2-1, with 8 positions matching TRBD1. The CDR3 length is 13 residues. The V gene's germline CDR1 is SGHNT and CDR2 YYREEE (reference sequence). The J segment lost 7 bases and the V segment lost 4 bases, leaving 4 bases of the junction unmatched. CDR3 sequence (DNA): TGTGCCAGCAGCAACGACAGGGGAAATGAGCAGTTCTTC. It is translated as CASSNDRGNEQFF.

Only one count was recorded for this clone. The V call is TRBV7-9, the J call TRBJ2-7; D is possibly TRBD2 (5 bases). The CDR3 extends over 12 amino acids. From germline, CDR1 is SEHNR and CDR2 FQNEAQ (reference sequence). With 1 base removed from V and 4 bases from J, the gap between germline ends came to 5 bases. The CDR3 sequence: CASSLGTYEQYF. Here the CDR3 DNA reads TGTGCCAGCAGCTTAGGGACTTACGAGCAGTACTTC.

The V gene is TRBV29-1, the J gene TRBJ1-5; 7 bases line up with TRBD1. Germline loops: CDR1 SQVTM, CDR2 ANQGSEA. Trimming took 6 bases from V and 5 from J; bases not matched to a gene: 7. This CDR3 is 13 amino acids long. CDR3 sequence: CSVRDSLHQPQHF. The CDR3 DNA sequence: TGCAGCGTCCGGGACAGCCTCCATCAGCCCCAGCATTTT.

This chain connects TRBV5-1 to TRBJ2-6, with TRBD2 matching 11 bases. The CDR3 is 18 amino acids. The ends lost 4 bases at V and 4 bases at J; junction bases unmatched: 10. Germline CDR1 SGHRS, CDR2 YFSETQ. The CDR3 DNA reads TGCGCCAGCAGCCTGTGGCTAGCGGGAGGACAAGGGGCCAACGTCCTGACTTTC. It translates to CASSLWLAGGQGANVLTF. Full variable domain (remainder filled in from reference TRBV5-1 and TRBJ2-6): KAGVTQTPRYLIKTRGQQVTLSCSPISGHRSVSWYQQTPGQGLQFLFEYFSETQRNKGNFPGRFSGRQFSNSRSEMNVSTLELGDSALYLCASSLWLAGGQGANVLTFGAGSRLTVL.

The chain couples TRBV24-1 to TRBJ1-5; tentatively, D is TRBD1 (6 bases). Germline CDR1 is KGHDR and CDR2 is SFDVKD. The V and J ends lost 4 bases and 7 bases respectively, with 13 bases between them. This CDR3 is 14 amino acids long. The CDR3 region has the DNA TGTGCCACCAGTGACAGGGGAAGAGGGCAGCCCCAGCATTTT. It is translated as CATSDRGRGQPQHF.

The chain couples TRBV15 to TRBJ2-5; D possibly uses TRBD1 or TRBD2 (5 bases each). The CDR3 contains 15 residues. Germline CDR1 LNHNV, CDR2 YYDKDF (reference sequence). V lost 3 bases and J 2 bases, leaving 13 bases between the germline ends. The CDR3 nucleotides read TGTGCCACCAGCAGCCTCAGGGAGAGGCAAGAGACCCAGTACTTC. It is translated as CATSSLRERQETQYF.

This clone was counted a few times. CDR3 in DNA: TGTGCCAGTAGTACTAACGGGGGCTGGGACACTGAAGCTTTCTTT. Its translation is CASSTNGGWDTEAFF. This chain connects TRBV19 to TRBJ1-1, with D possibly matching TRBD1 (6 bases). CDR1 is LNHDA and CDR2 is SQIVND in the germline V gene (reference sequence). The CDR3 totals 15 residues. V shed 4 bases and J shed 3 bases, with 15 bases lying between them.

V is TRBV7-8 and J is TRBJ1-6; 7 nucleotides agree with TRBD1. The CDR3 covers 16 residues. Germline CDR1 reads SGHVS; CDR2 reads FQNEAQ. The J segment lost 3 bases and the V segment lost 5 bases, leaving 7 bases of the junction unmatched. CDR3 protein: CASSPPRDSYNSPLHF. Here the CDR3 DNA reads TGTGCCAGCAGCCCCCCCCGGGACAGCTATAATTCACCCCTCCACTTT.

The V call is TRBV18, the J call TRBJ1-1, with TRBD1 as a possible D gene (6 bases). V was clipped by 3 bases and J by 5 bases, with 19 bases between them. The CDR3 runs 16 residues. The germline V gene encodes CDR1 KGHSH and CDR2 LQKENI. CDR3 region: CASSPDFYRALTEAFF. DNA for the CDR3: TGTGCCAGCTCACCGGACTTCTACAGGGCCTTAACTGAAGCTTTCTTT.

The chain combines TRBV11-2 with TRBJ2-2, with D hard to call. Germline V gene data show CDR1 as SGHAT and CDR2 as FQNNGV. Trimming stripped 0 bases from V and 8 bases from J, with 4 bases between. This CDR3 is built from 12 residues. CDR3 amino acids: CASSLDLGELFF. The DNA for the CDR3 is TGTGCCAGCAGCTTAGATCTTGGGGAGCTGTTTTTT.

The chain combines TRBV5-4 with TRBJ2-4, with D perhaps TRBD2 (5 bases). Germline V lookup: CDR1 SGHNT, CDR2 YYREEE (reference sequence). V dropped 1 base and J dropped 8 bases, with 13 bases sitting between them. The CDR3 is made up of 14 amino acids. Written as DNA, the CDR3 is TGTGCCAGCAGCTTGAGCGCTGACGGGGACATTCAGTACTTC. Protein product: CASSLSADGDIQYF.

The chain has TRBV19 and TRBJ2-1; D remains unclear. The CDR3 has 14 amino acids. The V end was cut by 3 bases, the J end by 5 bases, with 11 bases between. Germline values: CDR1 LNHDA, CDR2 SQIVND (reference sequence). The CDR3 DNA reads as TGTGCCAGTAGTATTGAATCTGGGAACAATGAGCAGTTCTTC. Its translation: CASSIESGNNEQFF.

The chain uses TRBV6-5 and TRBJ1-5; D is perhaps TRBD1 (6 bases). The V end lost 8 bases, the J end lost 5 bases, and 13 bases lay between the germline ends. CDR3 size: 13 residues. Germline values: CDR1 MNHEY, CDR2 SVGAGI. CDR3 nucleotides: TGTGCCAGCCACCGGGACAACTATCAGCCCCAGCATTTT. This codes for CASHRDNYQPQHF.

The chain recombines TRBV7-3 with TRBJ1-1; TRBD1 is a possible D gene (5 bases). This CDR3 comprises 15 residues. Trimming took 2 bases from V and 1 from J, leaving 11 bases between them. The germline V gene has CDR1 SGHTA and CDR2 FQGTGA. The CDR3 sequence is CASSLVRQTNTEAFF. DNA of the CDR3: TGTGCCAGCAGCTTAGTCCGACAGACGAACACTGAAGCTTTCTTT.

This chain uses TRBV21-1 with TRBJ1-4; the DNA was not used to check the table's D call, TRBD1. TRBV21-1 is a pseudogene segment. The CDR3 extends over 16 amino acids. CDR3 coding DNA: TGTGCCAGCAGCAAAGCGAGGCAGGGTAGTAGGGAAAAACTGTTTTTT. Residues: CASSKARQGSREKLFF.

The chain is built from TRBV5-1 and TRBJ1-1; D gene uncertain. This CDR3 is 15 amino acids long. Germline loops: CDR1 SGHRS, CDR2 YFSETQ. Trimming cost V 0 bases and J 2 bases, with 11 bases left between them. The CDR3 protein is CASSLAPRTNTEAFF. In DNA form, the CDR3 reads TGCGCCAGCAGCTTGGCCCCACGGACCAACACTGAAGCTTTCTTT. Using reference TRBV5-1 and TRBJ1-1 for the parts outside the CDR3, the full variable domain is KAGVTQTPRYLIKTRGQQVTLSCSPISGHRSVSWYQQTPGQGLQFLFEYFSETQRNKGNFPGRFSGRQFSNSRSEMNVSTLELGDSALYLCASSLAPRTNTEAFFGQGTRLTVV.

V and J are TRBV3-1 (or the pseudogene TRBV3-2) and TRBJ2-3; D is possibly TRBD2 (7 bases). Trimming removed 1 base at V and 1 base at J, with 12 bases between. CDR3 length equals 16 residues. Per germline, CDR1 LGHDT and CDR2 YNNKEL (reference sequence). The CDR3 region is CASSQGDYRGTDTQYF. DNA of the CDR3: TGTGCCAGCAGCCAAGGGGACTACAGGGGCACAGATACGCAGTATTTT.

The chain couples TRBV5-1 to TRBJ1-1; unclear D gene. Trimming took 0 bases from V and 3 from J, leaving 12 bases between them. Germline V gene lookup returns CDR1 SGHRS and CDR2 YFSETQ. The CDR3 totals 15 residues. The chain's CDR3 is CASSLVYGSDTEAFF. CDR3 in DNA: TGCGCCAGCAGCTTGGTATACGGATCAGACACTGAAGCTTTCTTT.

CDR3 sequence (DNA): TGTGCCAGCAGTAGGGACTTTTACCCCTATTCACCCCTCCACTTT. The encoded protein is CASSRDFYPYSPLHF. The chain has TRBV6-5 and TRBJ1-6; a weak D match, TRBD1 (5 bases). Trimming pared 5 bases from V and 8 bases from J, leaving 16 bases between. There are 15 residues in the CDR3. Per the germline V gene, CDR1 is MNHEY and CDR2 is SVGAGI.